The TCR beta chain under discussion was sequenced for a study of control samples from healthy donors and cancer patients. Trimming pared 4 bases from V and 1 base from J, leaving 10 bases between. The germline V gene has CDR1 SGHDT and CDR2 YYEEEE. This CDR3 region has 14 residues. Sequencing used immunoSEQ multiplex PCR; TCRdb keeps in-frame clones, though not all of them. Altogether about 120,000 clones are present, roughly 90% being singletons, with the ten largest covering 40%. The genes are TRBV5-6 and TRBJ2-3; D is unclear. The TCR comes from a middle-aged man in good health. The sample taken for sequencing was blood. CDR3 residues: CASSPAARTDTQYF. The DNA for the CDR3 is TGTGCCAGCAGCCCGGCGGCTCGCACAGATACGCAGTATTTT.